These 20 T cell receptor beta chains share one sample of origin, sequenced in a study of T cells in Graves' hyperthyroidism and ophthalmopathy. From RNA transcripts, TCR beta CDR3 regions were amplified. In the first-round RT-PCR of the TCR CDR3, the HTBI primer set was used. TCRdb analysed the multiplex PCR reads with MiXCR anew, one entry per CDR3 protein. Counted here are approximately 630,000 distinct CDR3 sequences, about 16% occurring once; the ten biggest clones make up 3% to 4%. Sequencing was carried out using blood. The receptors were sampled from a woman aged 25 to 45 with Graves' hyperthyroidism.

CDR3 nucleotides: TGTGCCAGCAGTTCCTCAACGGGAGGCTACGAGCAGTACTTC. Translating it yields CASSSSTGGYEQYF. The V and J genes are TRBV6-1 and TRBJ2-7, with 7 positions matching TRBD2. This CDR3 has 14 amino acids. Germline assignment: CDR1 MNHNS and CDR2 SASEGT. The J segment lost 3 bases and the V segment lost 5 bases, leaving 7 bases of the junction unmatched.

CDR3 bases: TGCGCCAGCAGCTTACCCCAGCTAGCGGGAGTTGAAGATACGCAGTATTTT. Its protein is CASSLPQLAGVEDTQYF. This sequence joins TRBV5-1 and TRBJ2-3, with TRBD2 matching over 10 bases. The germline V gene has CDR1 SGHRS and CDR2 YFSETQ. This CDR3 spans 17 amino acids. Trimming at V came to 2 bases and at J to 5 bases, leaving 11 bases not matched to a gene.

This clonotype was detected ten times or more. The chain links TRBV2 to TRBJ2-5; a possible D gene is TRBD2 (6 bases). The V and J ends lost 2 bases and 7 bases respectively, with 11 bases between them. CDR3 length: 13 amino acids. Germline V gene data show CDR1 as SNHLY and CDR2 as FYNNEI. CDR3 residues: CASSESPGGTQYF. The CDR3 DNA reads TGTGCCAGCAGTGAATCCCCCGGGGGGACCCAGTACTTC. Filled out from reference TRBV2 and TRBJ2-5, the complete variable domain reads EPEVTQTPSHQVTQMGQEVILRCVPISNHLYFYWYRQILGQKVEFLVSFYNNEISEKSEIFDDQFSVERPDGSNFTLKIRSTKLEDSAMYFCASSESPGGTQYFGPGTRLLVL.

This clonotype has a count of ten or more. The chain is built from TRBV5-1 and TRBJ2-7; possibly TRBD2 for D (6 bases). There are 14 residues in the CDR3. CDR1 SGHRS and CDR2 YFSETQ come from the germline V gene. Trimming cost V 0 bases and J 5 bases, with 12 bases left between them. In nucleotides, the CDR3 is TGCGCCAGCAGCTTGGGCGGGGTTTACGACGAGCAGTACTTC. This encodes CASSLGGVYDEQYF.

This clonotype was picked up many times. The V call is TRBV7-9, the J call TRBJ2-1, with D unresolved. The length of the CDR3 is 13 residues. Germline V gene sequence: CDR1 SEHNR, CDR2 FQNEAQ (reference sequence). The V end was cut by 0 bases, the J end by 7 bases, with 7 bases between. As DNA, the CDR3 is TGTGCCAGCAGCTTAGCGAAAGCGAATGAGCAGTTCTTC. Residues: CASSLAKANEQFF.

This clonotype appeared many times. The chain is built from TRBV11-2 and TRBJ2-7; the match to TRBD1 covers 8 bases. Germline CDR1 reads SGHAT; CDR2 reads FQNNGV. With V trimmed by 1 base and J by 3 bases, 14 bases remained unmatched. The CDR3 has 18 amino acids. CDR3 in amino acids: CASSLGPPTGGRLYEQYF. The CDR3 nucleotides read TGTGCCAGCAGCTTAGGTCCCCCAACAGGGGGGCGGCTCTACGAGCAGTACTTC.

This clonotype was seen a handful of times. Here the CDR3 reads CASSRDGGTTGELFF. The DNA for the CDR3 is TGTGCCAGCAGCCGGGATGGCGGGACCACCGGGGAGCTGTTTTTT. The V and J genes are TRBV5-4 and TRBJ2-2, with D perhaps matching TRBD2 (6 bases). This CDR3 has 15 amino acids. V was shortened by 4 bases and J by 4 bases, with 14 bases between the two germline ends. Germline loops: CDR1 SGHNT, CDR2 YYREEE (reference sequence).

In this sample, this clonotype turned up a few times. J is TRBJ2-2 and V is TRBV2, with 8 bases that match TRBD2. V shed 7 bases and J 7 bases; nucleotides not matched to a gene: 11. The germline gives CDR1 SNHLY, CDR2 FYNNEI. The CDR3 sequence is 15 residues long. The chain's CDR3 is CASNIRAGDVGELFF. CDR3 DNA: TGTGCCAGCAATATAAGAGCGGGAGACGTCGGGGAGCTGTTTTTT.

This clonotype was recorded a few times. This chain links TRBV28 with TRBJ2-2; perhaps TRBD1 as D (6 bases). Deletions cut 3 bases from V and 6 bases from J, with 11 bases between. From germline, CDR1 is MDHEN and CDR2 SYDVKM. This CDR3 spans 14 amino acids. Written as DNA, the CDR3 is TGTGCCAGCAGTTTTCGGACAGTCTCCGGGGAGCTGTTTTTT. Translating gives CASSFRTVSGELFF.

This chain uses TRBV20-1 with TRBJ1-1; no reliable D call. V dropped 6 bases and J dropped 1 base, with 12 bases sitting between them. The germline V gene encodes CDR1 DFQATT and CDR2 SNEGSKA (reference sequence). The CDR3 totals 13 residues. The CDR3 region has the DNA TGCAGTGCCCCCCCCGGGCAGAACACTGAAGCTTTCTTT. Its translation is CSAPPGQNTEAFF.

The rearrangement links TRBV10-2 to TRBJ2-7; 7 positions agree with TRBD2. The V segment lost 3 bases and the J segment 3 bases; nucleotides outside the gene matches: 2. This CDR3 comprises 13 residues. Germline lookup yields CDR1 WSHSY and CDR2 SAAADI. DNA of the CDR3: TGCGCCAGCAGTGATCAGCGGGACTACGAGCAGTACTTC. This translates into CASSDQRDYEQYF.

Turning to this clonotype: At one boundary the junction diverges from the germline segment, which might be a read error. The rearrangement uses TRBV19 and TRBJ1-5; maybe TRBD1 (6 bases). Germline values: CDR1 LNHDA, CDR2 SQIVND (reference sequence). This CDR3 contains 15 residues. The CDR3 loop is CPSSMRGAPNQPQHF. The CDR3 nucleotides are TGTCCCAGTAGTATGAGGGGGGCGCCTAATCAGCCCCAGCATTTT. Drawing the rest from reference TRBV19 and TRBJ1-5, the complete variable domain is DGGITQSPKYLFRKEGQNVTLSCEQNLNHDAMYWYRQDPGQGLRLIYYSQIVNDFQKGDIAEGYSVSREKKESFPLTVTSAQKNPTAFYLCPSSMRGAPNQPQHFGDGTRLSIL.

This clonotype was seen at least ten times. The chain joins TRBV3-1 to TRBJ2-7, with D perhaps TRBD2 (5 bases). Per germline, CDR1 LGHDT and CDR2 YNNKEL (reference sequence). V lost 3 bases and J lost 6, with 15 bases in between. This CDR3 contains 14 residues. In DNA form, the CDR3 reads TGTGCCAGCAGCCAGTTGGACTCAGGACGCGAGCAGTACTTC. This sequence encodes CASSQLDSGREQYF.

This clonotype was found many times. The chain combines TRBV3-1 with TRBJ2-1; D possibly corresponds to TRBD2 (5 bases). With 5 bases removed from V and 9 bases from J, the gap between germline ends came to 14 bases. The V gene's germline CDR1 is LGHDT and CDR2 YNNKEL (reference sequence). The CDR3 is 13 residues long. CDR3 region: CASSDRPSIEQFF. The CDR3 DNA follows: TGTGCCAGCAGCGATCGACCTAGCATTGAGCAGTTCTTC.

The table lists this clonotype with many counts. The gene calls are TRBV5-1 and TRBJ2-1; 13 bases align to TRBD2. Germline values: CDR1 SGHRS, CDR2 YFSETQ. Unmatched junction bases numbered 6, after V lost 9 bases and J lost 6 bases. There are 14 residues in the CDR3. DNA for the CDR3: TGCGCCATCTTACTAGCGGGAGGGCCCAATGAGCAGTTCTTC. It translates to CAILLAGGPNEQFF.

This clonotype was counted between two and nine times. The DNA of the CDR3 is TGCAGCGTTGAAGAACACAGGGGTTGGGGCTACACCTTC. Amino acid sequence: CSVEEHRGWGYTF. The chain combines TRBV29-1 with TRBJ1-2, with TRBD1 matching 7 bases. CDR3 size: 13 residues. Germline lookup yields CDR1 SQVTM and CDR2 ANQGSEA. V lost 0 bases and J lost 8; bases outside the gene matches: 6.

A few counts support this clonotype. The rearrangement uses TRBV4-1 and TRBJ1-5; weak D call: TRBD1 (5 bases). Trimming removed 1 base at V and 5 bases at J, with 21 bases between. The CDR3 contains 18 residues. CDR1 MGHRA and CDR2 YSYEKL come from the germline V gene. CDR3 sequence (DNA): TGCGCCAGCAGCCAAGGGATAAGGAGGGGAGGTAAAGATCAGCCCCAGCATTTT. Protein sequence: CASSQGIRRGGKDQPQHF.

The CDR3 nucleotides are TGCGCCAGCAGCCAAGCATCCGGGACTACACAAGAGACCCAGTACTTC. Translating gives CASSQASGTTQETQYF. The chain has TRBV4-1 and TRBJ2-5, with 7 bases aligning to TRBD2. The CDR3 covers 16 residues. Unmatched junction bases numbered 7, after V lost 1 base and J lost 2 bases. CDR1 and CDR2 from the germline V gene are MGHRA and YSYEKL.

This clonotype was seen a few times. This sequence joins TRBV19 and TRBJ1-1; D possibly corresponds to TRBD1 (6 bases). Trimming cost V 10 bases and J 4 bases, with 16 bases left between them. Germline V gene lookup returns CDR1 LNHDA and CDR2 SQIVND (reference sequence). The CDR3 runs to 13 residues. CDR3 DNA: TGTGCCACTCGGGACGGACAGCCCACTGAAGCTTTCTTT. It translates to CATRDGQPTEAFF.

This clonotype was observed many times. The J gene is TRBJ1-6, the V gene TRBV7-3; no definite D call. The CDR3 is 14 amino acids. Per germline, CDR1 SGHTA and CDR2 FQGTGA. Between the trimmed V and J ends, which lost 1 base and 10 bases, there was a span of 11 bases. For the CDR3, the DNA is TGTGCCAGCAGCTTAAGCTCGGGCGGGTCACCCCTCCACTTT. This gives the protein CASSLSSGGSPLHF.